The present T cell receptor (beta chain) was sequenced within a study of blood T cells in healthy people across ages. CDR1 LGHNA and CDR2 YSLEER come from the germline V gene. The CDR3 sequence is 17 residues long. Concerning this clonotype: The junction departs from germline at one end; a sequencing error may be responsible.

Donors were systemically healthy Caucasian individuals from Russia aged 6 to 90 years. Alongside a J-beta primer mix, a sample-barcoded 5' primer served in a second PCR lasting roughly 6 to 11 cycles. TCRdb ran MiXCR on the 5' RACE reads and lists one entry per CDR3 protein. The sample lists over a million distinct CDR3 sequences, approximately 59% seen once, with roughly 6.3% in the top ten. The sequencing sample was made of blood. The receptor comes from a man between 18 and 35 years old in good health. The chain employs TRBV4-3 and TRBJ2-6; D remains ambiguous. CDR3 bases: TGCGCCAGCAGCCAAGATTTGGGGAACCCTGGTGCCAACGTCCTGACTTTC. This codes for CASSQDLGNPGANVLTF.